What follows is one TCR beta chain and its context. Germline CDR1 SGHKS, CDR2 YYEKEE (reference sequence). With 1 base clipped from V and 4 bases from J, the junction kept 4 bases outside the gene matches. The CDR3 consists of 14 residues. The entry originates in a study of identical twins. TCRdb redid the calling of the 5' RACE reads with MiXCR, one entry per CDR3 protein. The sample consists of 400,000 to 600,000 distinct CDR3 sequences, 20% to 25% of them appearing once. The sample was also reused in another study, on yellow fever vaccine responses in identical twins.

This sequence was found in a woman in her late teens or twenties in good health. Specimen: CD4+ T cells sorted from blood. This chain joins TRBV5-5 and TRBJ1-1; 7 bases fit TRBD1. The CDR3 DNA sequence: TGTGCCAGCAGCTTGATCCCAGGGGGCACTGAAGCTTTCTTT. It specifies CASSLIPGGTEAFF.